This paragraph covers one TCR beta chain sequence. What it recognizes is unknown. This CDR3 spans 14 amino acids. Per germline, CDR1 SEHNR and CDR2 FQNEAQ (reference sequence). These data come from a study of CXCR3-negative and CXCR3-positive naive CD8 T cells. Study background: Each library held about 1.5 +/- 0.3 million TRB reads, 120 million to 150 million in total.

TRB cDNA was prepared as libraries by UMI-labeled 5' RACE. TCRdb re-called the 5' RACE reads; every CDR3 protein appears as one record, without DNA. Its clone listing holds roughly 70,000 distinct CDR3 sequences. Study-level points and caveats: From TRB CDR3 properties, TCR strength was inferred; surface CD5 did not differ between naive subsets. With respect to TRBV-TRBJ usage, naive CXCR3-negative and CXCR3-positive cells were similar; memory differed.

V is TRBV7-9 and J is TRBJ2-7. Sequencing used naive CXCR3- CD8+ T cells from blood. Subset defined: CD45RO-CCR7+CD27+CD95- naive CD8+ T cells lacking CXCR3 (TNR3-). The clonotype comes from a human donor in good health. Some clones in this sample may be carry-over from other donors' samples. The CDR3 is CASHHDTRSYEQYF. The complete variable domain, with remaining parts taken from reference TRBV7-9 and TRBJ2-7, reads DTGVSQNPRHKITKRGQNVTFRCDPISEHNRLYWYRQTLGQGPEFLTYFQNEAQLEKSRLLSDRFSAERPKGSFSTLEIQRTEQGDSAMYLCASHHDTRSYEQYFGPGTRLTVT.